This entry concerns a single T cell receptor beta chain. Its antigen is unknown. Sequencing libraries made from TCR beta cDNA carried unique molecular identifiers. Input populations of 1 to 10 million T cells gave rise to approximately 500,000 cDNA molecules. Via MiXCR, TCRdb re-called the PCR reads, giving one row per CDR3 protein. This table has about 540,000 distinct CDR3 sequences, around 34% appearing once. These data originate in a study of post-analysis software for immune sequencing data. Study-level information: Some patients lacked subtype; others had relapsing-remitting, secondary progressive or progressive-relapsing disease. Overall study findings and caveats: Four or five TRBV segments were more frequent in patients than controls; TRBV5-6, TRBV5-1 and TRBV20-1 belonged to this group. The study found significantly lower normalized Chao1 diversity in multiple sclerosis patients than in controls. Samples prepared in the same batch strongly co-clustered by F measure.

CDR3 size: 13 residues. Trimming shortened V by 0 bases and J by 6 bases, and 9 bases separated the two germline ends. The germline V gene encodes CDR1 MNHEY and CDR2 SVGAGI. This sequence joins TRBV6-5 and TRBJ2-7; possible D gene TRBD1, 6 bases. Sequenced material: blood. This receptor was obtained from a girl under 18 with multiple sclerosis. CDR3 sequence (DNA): TGTGCCAGCAGTTACTCAGGGGGTGGCGAGCAGTACTTC. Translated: CASSYSGGGEQYF.